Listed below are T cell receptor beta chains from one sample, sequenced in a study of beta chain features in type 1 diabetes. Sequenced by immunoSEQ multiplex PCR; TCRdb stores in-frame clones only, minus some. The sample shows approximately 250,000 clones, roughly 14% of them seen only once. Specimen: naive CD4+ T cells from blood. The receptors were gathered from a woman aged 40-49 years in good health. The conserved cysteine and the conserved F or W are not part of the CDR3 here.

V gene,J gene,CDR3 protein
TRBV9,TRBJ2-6,ASSGLLIFGANVLT
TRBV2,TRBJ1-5,ASSDHLGQVSNQPQH
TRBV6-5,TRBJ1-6,ASSYLGTENSPLH
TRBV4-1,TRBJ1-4,ASSQSGANEKLF
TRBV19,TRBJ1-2,ASERQGPYGYT
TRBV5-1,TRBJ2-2,ASSFAGTGELF
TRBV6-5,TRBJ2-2,ASSYIRDSGELF
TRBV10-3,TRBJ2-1,AISESPAGLYNEQF
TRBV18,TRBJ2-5,ASSPLGLAGNQETQY
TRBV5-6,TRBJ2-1,ASSLALYNEQF
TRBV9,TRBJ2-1,ASSVGGTSGYNEQF
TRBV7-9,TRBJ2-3,ASSLDWGPDTQY
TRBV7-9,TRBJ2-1,ASSLAFLAGNEQF
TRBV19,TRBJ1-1,ASSITGNANTEAF
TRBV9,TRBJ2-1,ASSVGPRADEQF
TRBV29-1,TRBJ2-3,SVGGLYTDTQY
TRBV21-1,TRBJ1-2,ASSHGNPLTTYGYT
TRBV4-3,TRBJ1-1,ASSQRTSGRTEAF
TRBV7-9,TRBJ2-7,ASSLTSGYEQY
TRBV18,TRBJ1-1,ASSPRTADTEAF